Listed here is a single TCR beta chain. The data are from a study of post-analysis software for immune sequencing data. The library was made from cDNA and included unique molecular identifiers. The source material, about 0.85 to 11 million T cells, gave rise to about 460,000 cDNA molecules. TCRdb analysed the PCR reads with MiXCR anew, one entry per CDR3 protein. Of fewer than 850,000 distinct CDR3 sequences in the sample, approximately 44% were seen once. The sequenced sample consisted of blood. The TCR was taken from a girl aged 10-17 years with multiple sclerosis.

CDR3 sequence (DNA): TGTGCCAGTAGGAGGGATGTCAATTCACCCCTCCACTTT. Protein product: CASRRDVNSPLHF. V is TRBV19 and J is TRBJ1-6; D remains ambiguous. Trimming pared 6 bases from V and 7 bases from J, leaving 10 bases between. Germline V gene lookup returns CDR1 LNHDA and CDR2 SQIVND (reference sequence). The CDR3 is 13 residues long.